The 29 T cell receptor beta chains below were found in one sample sequenced in a study of CD8 T cells in Susac syndrome (dated 2019 in TCRdb). The protocol used for the library was the immunoSEQ multiplex PCR assay. RNA was extracted with the RNeasy kit and 0.5 to 1 ug was reverse transcribed using random hexamers. TCRdb trimmed public reads at Q25 via fastp, called clones via MiXCR and kept in-frame beta chains. Rows are combined by CDR3 protein, so each entry shows the most common genes and DNA. The sample data list 200,000 or so distinct CDR3 sequences, and about 95% of these were observed just once. Of the sample, 0.16% falls within the top ten clones. The sequenced sample was CD8+ T cells from PBMCs. Receptors were obtained from a human donor with Susac syndrome.

This sequence joins TRBV2 and TRBJ2-1; maybe TRBD2 (6 bases). CDR1 and CDR2 (germline): SNHLY, FYNNEI. The CDR3 totals 15 residues. V dropped 8 bases and J dropped 5 bases, with 19 bases sitting between them. This CDR3 reads CASLDRLVVDNEQFF. CDR3 DNA sequence: TGTGCCAGCCTAGACCGACTAGTTGTAGACAATGAGCAGTTCTTC.

J is TRBJ2-2 and V is TRBV3-1; 12 bases agree with TRBD1. This CDR3 region has 15 residues. Germline trimming cut 5 bases from V and 6 bases from J; bases unmatched to any gene: 4. Germline values: CDR1 LGHDT, CDR2 YNNKEL (reference sequence). The CDR3 region has the DNA TGTGCCAGCAGCTGGGGACAGGGGGCAGCCGGGGAGCTGTTTTTT. Translating it yields CASSWGQGAAGELFF.

The CDR3 DNA reads as TGTGCCAGCAGTTTCCGTGGGGGGCGGGGGGTTGATAATGAGCAGTTCTTC. Amino acid sequence: CASSFRGGRGVDNEQFF. The chain carries TRBV27 and TRBJ2-1; the match to TRBD2 covers 8 bases. The CDR3 contains 17 residues. After removal of 3 bases from V and 7 bases from J, the junction contained 14 bases not matched to a gene. Germline-derived CDR1 and CDR2 are MNHEY and SMNVEV (reference sequence).

This clonotype was detected once. The rearrangement uses TRBV9 and TRBJ2-1; tentatively, D is TRBD1 (6 bases). Looked up from germline, CDR1 is SGDLS and CDR2 is YYNGEE. This CDR3 region has 13 residues. V dropped 0 bases and J dropped 7 bases, with 8 bases sitting between them. The CDR3 DNA reads as TGTGCCAGCAGCGTAGCCACAGGGAATGAGCAGTTCTTC. Its translation: CASSVATGNEQFF.

The rearrangement joins TRBV10-3 to TRBJ1-2, with D perhaps matching TRBD1 (5 bases). The V gene lost 0 bases and the J gene lost 4 bases, with 15 bases spanning the gap. The V gene's germline CDR1 is ENHRY and CDR2 SYGVKD. The CDR3 spans 16 residues. The CDR3 bases are TGTGCCATCAGTGAGTCCCACGGGACGGACCTCTATGGCTACACCTTC. Its translation: CAISESHGTDLYGYTF.

The V gene is TRBV12-3 or TRBV12-4, the J gene TRBJ1-3; possibly TRBD1 for D (5 bases). Trimming removed 6 bases from V and 4 bases from J, with 16 bases in between. The CDR3 is 15 residues long. This chain's CDR3 is CASSIHGGEGNTIYF. In DNA, the CDR3 is TGTGCCAGCAGCATTCATGGGGGGGAAGGAAACACCATATATTTT.

The rearrangement links TRBV2 to TRBJ2-7; 14 bases agree with TRBD2. Trimming took 6 bases from V and 5 from J; bases not matched to a gene: 6. Germline V gives CDR1 SNHLY, CDR2 FYNNEI. The CDR3 spans 15 residues. This CDR3 is CASRGGLAGDNEQYF. In nucleotides, the CDR3 is TGTGCCAGCAGGGGGGGACTAGCGGGAGATAACGAGCAGTACTTC.

J is TRBJ1-6 and V is TRBV27; 8 bases map to TRBD1. V gave up 4 bases and J gave up 10 bases; unmatched junction bases: 3. This CDR3 has 13 amino acids. From germline, CDR1 is MNHEY and CDR2 SMNVEV (reference sequence). The CDR3 reads CASSYDRGSPLHF. DNA of the CDR3: TGTGCCAGCAGTTACGACAGGGGCTCACCCCTCCACTTT.

The V call is TRBV9, the J call TRBJ1-2; perhaps TRBD1 as D (5 bases). The germline V gene encodes CDR1 SGDLS and CDR2 YYNGEE. V lost 0 bases to trimming and J lost 8 bases, with 11 bases between them. This CDR3 has 13 residues. This CDR3 reads CASSVAGIDGYTF. The CDR3 DNA is TGTGCCAGCAGCGTAGCAGGGATTGACGGCTACACCTTC. Combining the CDR3 with reference TRBV9 and TRBJ1-2 gives the whole variable domain DSGVTQTPKHLITATGQRVTLRCSPRSGDLSVYWYQQSLDQGLQFLIQYYNGEERAKGNILERFSAQQFPDLHSELNLSSLELGDSALYFCASSVAGIDGYTFGSGTRLTVV.

V and J are TRBV4-1 and TRBJ2-5, with 8 bases aligning to TRBD2. The CDR3 has 17 residues. Germline trimming cut 0 bases from V and 1 base from J; bases unmatched to any gene: 7. Germline CDR1 is MGHRA and CDR2 is YSYEKL. In DNA form, the CDR3 reads TGCGCCAGCAGCCAAGATAATGGGCGGGGGGCCCAAGAGACCCAGTACTTC. It translates to CASSQDNGRGAQETQYF.

The rearrangement uses TRBV28 and TRBJ2-5; D may be TRBD2 (6 bases). The CDR3 runs 16 residues. Germline V gene lookup returns CDR1 MDHEN and CDR2 SYDVKM. With 5 bases removed from V and 1 base from J, the gap between germline ends came to 17 bases. In DNA form, the CDR3 reads TGTGCCAGCAGTGGGCTCCTAGCGAGGGGCCAAGAGACCCAGTACTTC. This gives the protein CASSGLLARGQETQYF.

This clonotype appeared a single time. DNA of the CDR3: TGTGCCAGCAGCTTAAGCAGCGGCAACAATGAGCAGTTCTTC. Translation gives CASSLSSGNNEQFF. V usage is TRBV11-2 and J usage is TRBJ2-1, with D possibly being TRBD2 (5 bases). The CDR3 has 14 amino acids. Per germline, CDR1 SGHAT and CDR2 FQNNGV. Trimming took off 2 bases at V and 5 bases at J, with 10 bases between the two ends.

This clonotype came up once. The J gene is TRBJ1-5, the V gene TRBV20-1, with no clear D. This CDR3 contains 16 residues. V lost 4 bases and J lost 0, with 16 bases in between. Per germline, CDR1 DFQATT and CDR2 SNEGSKA (reference sequence). DNA of the CDR3: TGCAGTGCTAAAAGGGCGAATGTTTATAGCAATCAGCCCCAGCATTTT. Its translation: CSAKRANVYSNQPQHF.

This chain links TRBV4-1 with TRBJ2-7, with 7 nucleotides matching TRBD2. Germline loops: CDR1 MGHRA, CDR2 YSYEKL. With 4 bases clipped from V and 7 bases from J, the junction kept 10 bases outside the gene matches. The CDR3 is made up of 14 amino acids. In DNA form, the CDR3 reads TGCGCCAGCAGCCCAGCGGGGCGGGTACGGGAGCAGTACTTC. Translating it yields CASSPAGRVREQYF.

The chain combines TRBV27 with TRBJ1-1, with TRBD1 as a possible D gene (5 bases). CDR1 and CDR2 (germline): MNHEY, SMNVEV (reference sequence). Trimming cost V 0 bases and J 4 bases, with 9 bases left between them. The CDR3 sequence is 14 residues long. CDR3 DNA: TGTGCCAGCAGTTTATCGCAGGGCGGCACTGAAGCTTTCTTT. It is translated as CASSLSQGGTEAFF.

The chain's CDR3 is CASKKGTGGIETQYF. CDR3 nucleotides: TGTGCCAGCAAAAAGGGCACGGGAGGAATCGAGACCCAGTACTTC. The chain employs TRBV18 and TRBJ2-5, with TRBD2 matching 7 bases. Germline loops: CDR1 KGHSH, CDR2 LQKENI. The CDR3 is 15 residues long. J was trimmed by 5 bases and V by 8 bases; bases with no gene match: 14.

The chain combines TRBV6-1 with TRBJ2-7; the D is unclear. CDR1 and CDR2 from the germline V gene are MNHNS and SASEGT. This CDR3 comprises 13 residues. Trimming removed 3 bases at V and 4 bases at J, with 10 bases between. CDR3: CASSDEELYEQYF. In DNA, the CDR3 is TGTGCCAGCAGTGACGAGGAGCTTTACGAGCAGTACTTC.

The gene calls are TRBV5-1 and TRBJ1-1; TRBD1 might be the D (5 bases). The CDR3 covers 11 residues. V lost 3 bases and J 6 bases, leaving 6 bases between the germline ends. From germline, CDR1 is SGHRS and CDR2 YFSETQ. DNA of the CDR3: TGCGCCAGCAGCTGGGGGGCTGAAGCTTTCTTT. Encoded protein: CASSWGAEAFF.

The table lists this clonotype with a count of one. V usage is TRBV6-5 and J usage is TRBJ1-2; D is ambiguous. V lost 8 bases and J lost 0, with 7 bases in between. Germline CDR1 reads MNHEY; CDR2 reads SVGAGI. This CDR3 is 12 amino acids long. This CDR3 is CASVGANYGYTF. CDR3 sequence (DNA): TGTGCCAGCGTGGGAGCTAACTATGGCTACACCTTC.

The rearrangement links TRBV4-1 to TRBJ1-1, with unresolved D. Germline CDR1 reads MGHRA; CDR2 reads YSYEKL. The CDR3 sequence is 18 residues long. Trimming took 1 base from V and 0 from J, leaving 18 bases between them. The CDR3 region has the DNA TGCGCCAGCAGCCAAGTCCCCGGGGAGGGCCGCCTGAACACTGAAGCTTTCTTT. Translated, it gives CASSQVPGEGRLNTEAFF.

The rearrangement links TRBV5-1 to TRBJ2-5, with 12 bases lining up with TRBD2. Germline CDR1 reads SGHRS; CDR2 reads YFSETQ. The J segment lost 3 bases and the V segment lost 4 bases, leaving 1 base of the junction unmatched. CDR3 length: 14 residues. The DNA of the CDR3 is TGCGCCAGCAGCAGGACTAGCGGGGAAGAGACCCAGTACTTC. Translation gives CASSRTSGEETQYF.

Here the CDR3 reads CASSLGVGEQFF. CDR3 nucleotide sequence: TGTGCCAGCAGCTTAGGGGTTGGTGAGCAGTTCTTC. V is TRBV7-9 and J is TRBJ2-1; no reliable D call. This CDR3 contains 12 residues. Trimming stripped 1 base from V and 9 bases from J, with 7 bases between. From germline, CDR1 is SEHNR and CDR2 FQNEAQ (reference sequence).

There are a few counts of this clonotype. The CDR3 loop reads CASSRRENTEAFF. Written as DNA, the CDR3 is TGTGCCTCCTCTCGCCGGGAGAACACTGAAGCTTTCTTT. The genes are TRBV12-3 or TRBV12-4 and TRBJ1-1; D ambiguous. Trimming removed 11 bases from V and 1 base from J, with 14 bases in between. The CDR3 spans 13 residues.

The chain carries TRBV24-1 and TRBJ2-5; a possible D gene is TRBD2 (6 bases). The CDR3 has 16 amino acids. CDR1 is KGHDR, CDR2 SFDVKD, per germline. The germline V and J ends were trimmed by 4 bases and 2 bases, with 16 bases remaining between them. In DNA form, the CDR3 reads TGTGCCACCAGTGACCGGAGGGGCAGTGGGCAAGAGACCCAGTACTTC. It yields the protein CATSDRRGSGQETQYF.

This sequence joins TRBV25-1 and TRBJ2-5; TRBD1 matches at 8 bases. The CDR3 sequence is 15 residues long. Germline CDR1 MGHDK, CDR2 SYGVNS. Germline trimming cut 5 bases from V and 3 bases from J; bases unmatched to any gene: 8. The CDR3 nucleotides are TGTGCCAGCAGTATGATCGGACAGGGAAAAGAGACCCAGTACTTC. Residues: CASSMIGQGKETQYF.

V usage is TRBV20-1 and J usage is TRBJ2-7; 8 nucleotides align to TRBD2. J was trimmed by 2 bases and V by 0 bases; bases with no gene match: 3. The CDR3 consists of 14 residues. CDR1 is DFQATT and CDR2 is SNEGSKA in the germline V gene (reference sequence). The CDR3 region has the DNA TGCAGTGCTAGAGAACTAGCGGAAACCTACGAGCAGTACTTC. This sequence encodes CSARELAETYEQYF.

The chain couples TRBV19 to TRBJ1-1, with 7 bases fitting TRBD1. Looked up from germline, CDR1 is LNHDA and CDR2 is SQIVND (reference sequence). The CDR3 loop spans 12 amino acids. Trimming at V came to 5 bases and at J to 6 bases, leaving 3 bases not matched to a gene. The CDR3 protein is CASSHRGSEAFF. The DNA of the CDR3 is TGTGCCAGTAGTCACAGGGGATCTGAAGCTTTCTTT. The complete variable domain, with remaining parts taken from reference TRBV19 and TRBJ1-1, reads DGGITQSPKYLFRKEGQNVTLSCEQNLNHDAMYWYRQDPGQGLRLIYYSQIVNDFQKGDIAEGYSVSREKKESFPLTVTSAQKNPTAFYLCASSHRGSEAFFGQGTRLTVV.

The gene calls are TRBV5-1 and TRBJ1-3, with D hard to call. CDR3 length equals 14 residues. The V end lost 3 bases, the J end lost 0 bases, and 7 bases lay between the germline ends. Germline values: CDR1 SGHRS, CDR2 YFSETQ. The CDR3 region is CASSSINSGNTIYF. DNA for the CDR3: TGCGCCAGCAGCTCGATCAACTCTGGAAACACCATATATTTT. Combining the CDR3 with reference TRBV5-1 and TRBJ1-3 gives the whole variable domain KAGVTQTPRYLIKTRGQQVTLSCSPISGHRSVSWYQQTPGQGLQFLFEYFSETQRNKGNFPGRFSGRQFSNSRSEMNVSTLELGDSALYLCASSSINSGNTIYFGEGSWLTVV.

This sequence joins TRBV7-9 and TRBJ2-1; D gene unclear. Germline V gives CDR1 SEHNR, CDR2 FQNEAQ (reference sequence). The CDR3 is 12 amino acids. V was pared by 5 bases and J by 7 bases, with 9 bases between. CDR3 coding DNA: TGTGCCAGCAGCCCCCTGATGAATGAGCAGTTCTTC. Amino acids: CASSPLMNEQFF.